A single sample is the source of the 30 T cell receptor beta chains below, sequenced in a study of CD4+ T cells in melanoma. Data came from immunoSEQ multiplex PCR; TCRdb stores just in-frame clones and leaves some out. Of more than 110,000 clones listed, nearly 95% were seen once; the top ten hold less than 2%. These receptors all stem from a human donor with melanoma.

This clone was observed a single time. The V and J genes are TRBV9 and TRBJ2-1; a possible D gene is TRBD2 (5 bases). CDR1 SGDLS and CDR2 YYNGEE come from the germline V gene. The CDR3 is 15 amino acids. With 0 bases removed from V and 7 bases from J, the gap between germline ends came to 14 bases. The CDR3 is CASSVGEGSRNEQFF. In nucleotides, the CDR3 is TGTGCCAGCAGCGTAGGAGAGGGAAGCAGAAATGAGCAGTTCTTC.

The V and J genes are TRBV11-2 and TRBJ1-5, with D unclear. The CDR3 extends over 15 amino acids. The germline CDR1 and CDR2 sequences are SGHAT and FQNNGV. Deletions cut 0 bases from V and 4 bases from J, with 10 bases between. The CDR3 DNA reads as TGTGCCAGCAGCTTAGACCTGGTGGAAAATCAGCCCCAGCATTTT. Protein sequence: CASSLDLVENQPQHF.

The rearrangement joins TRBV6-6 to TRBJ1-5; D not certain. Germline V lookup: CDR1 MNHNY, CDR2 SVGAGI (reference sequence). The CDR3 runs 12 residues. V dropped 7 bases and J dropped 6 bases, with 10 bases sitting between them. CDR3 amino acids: CASKESVQPQHF. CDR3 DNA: TGTGCCAGCAAAGAGTCGGTTCAGCCCCAGCATTTT.

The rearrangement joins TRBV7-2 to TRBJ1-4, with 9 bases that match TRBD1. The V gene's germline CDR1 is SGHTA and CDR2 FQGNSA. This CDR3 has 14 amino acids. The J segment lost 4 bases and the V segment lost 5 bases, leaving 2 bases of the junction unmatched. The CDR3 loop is CASSPGQGNEKLFF. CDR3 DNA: TGTGCCAGCAGCCCGGGACAGGGTAATGAAAAACTGTTTTTT.

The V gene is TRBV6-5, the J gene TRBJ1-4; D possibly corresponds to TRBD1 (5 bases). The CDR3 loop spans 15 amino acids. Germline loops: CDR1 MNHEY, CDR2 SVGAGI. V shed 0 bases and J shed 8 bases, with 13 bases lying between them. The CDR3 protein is CASSYSSGTAEKLFF. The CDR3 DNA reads TGTGCCAGCAGTTACTCAAGTGGGACTGCCGAAAAACTGTTTTTT.

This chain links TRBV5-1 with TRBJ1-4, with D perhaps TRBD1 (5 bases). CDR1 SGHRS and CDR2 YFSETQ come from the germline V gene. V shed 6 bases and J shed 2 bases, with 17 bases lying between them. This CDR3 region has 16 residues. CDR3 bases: TGCGCCAGCAATCAGGGACGGCTTGGGACTAATGAAAAACTGTTTTTT. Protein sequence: CASNQGRLGTNEKLFF.

CDR3 in amino acids: CASSLRLGSDMEQFF. The DNA for the CDR3 is TGTGCCAGCAGCTTGAGACTGGGTTCGGATATGGAGCAGTTCTTC. This chain links TRBV7-2 with TRBJ2-1; D remains ambiguous. CDR1 SGHTA and CDR2 FQGNSA come from the germline V gene. The CDR3 runs 15 residues. Trimming stripped 3 bases from V and 10 bases from J, with 19 bases between.

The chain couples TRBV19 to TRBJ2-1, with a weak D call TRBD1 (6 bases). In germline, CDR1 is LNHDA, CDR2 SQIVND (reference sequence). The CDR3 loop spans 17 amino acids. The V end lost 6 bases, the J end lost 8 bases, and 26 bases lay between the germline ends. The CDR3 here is CASSRNPRGMSWDEQFF. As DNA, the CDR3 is TGTGCCAGTAGCCGAAACCCCAGGGGAATGAGTTGGGATGAGCAGTTCTTC.

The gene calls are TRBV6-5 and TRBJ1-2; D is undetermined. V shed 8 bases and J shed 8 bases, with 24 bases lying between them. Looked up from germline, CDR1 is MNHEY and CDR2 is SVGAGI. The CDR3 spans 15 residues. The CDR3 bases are TGTGCCAGCTCTTGGAACACGCCATCCGTTAGGGGCTACACCTTC. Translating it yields CASSWNTPSVRGYTF.

The CDR3 sequence is CASTIPGTHNEQFF. DNA for the CDR3: TGTGCCAGTACTATACCGGGGACGCACAATGAGCAGTTCTTC. The gene calls are TRBV6-1 and TRBJ2-1; D possibly matches TRBD1 or TRBD2 (5 bases each). The CDR3 is 14 amino acids. The V gene lost 9 bases and the J gene lost 5 bases, with 17 bases spanning the gap. Looked up from germline, CDR1 is MNHNS and CDR2 is SASEGT.

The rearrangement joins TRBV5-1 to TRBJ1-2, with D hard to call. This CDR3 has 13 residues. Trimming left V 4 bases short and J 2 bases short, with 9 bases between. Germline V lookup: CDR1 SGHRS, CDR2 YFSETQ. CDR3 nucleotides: TGCGCCAGCAGCCAGCAACCAAACTATGGCTACACCTTC. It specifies CASSQQPNYGYTF. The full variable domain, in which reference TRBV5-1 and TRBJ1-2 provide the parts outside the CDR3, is KAGVTQTPRYLIKTRGQQVTLSCSPISGHRSVSWYQQTPGQGLQFLFEYFSETQRNKGNFPGRFSGRQFSNSRSEMNVSTLELGDSALYLCASSQQPNYGYTFGSGTRLTVV.

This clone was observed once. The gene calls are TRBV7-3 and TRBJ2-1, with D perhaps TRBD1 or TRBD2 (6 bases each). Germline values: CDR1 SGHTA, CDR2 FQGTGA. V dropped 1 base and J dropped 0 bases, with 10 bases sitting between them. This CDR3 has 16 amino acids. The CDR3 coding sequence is TGTGCCAGCAGCTTAAGAGGGGGGAGCTCCTACAATGAGCAGTTCTTC. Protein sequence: CASSLRGGSSYNEQFF.

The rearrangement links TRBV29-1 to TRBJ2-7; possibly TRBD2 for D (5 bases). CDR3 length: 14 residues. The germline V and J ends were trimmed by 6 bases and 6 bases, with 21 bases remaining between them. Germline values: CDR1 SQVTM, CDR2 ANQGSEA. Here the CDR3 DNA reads TGCAGCGTATATAATCAGGCGGATGGAGGCGAGCAGTACTTC. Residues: CSVYNQADGGEQYF.

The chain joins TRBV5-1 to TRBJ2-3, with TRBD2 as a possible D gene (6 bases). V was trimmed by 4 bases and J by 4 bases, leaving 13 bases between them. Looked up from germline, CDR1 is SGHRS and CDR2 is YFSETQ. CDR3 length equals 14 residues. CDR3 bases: TGCGCCAGCAGCCCGCTCCCGGGGGCAGATACGCAGTATTTT. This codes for CASSPLPGADTQYF.

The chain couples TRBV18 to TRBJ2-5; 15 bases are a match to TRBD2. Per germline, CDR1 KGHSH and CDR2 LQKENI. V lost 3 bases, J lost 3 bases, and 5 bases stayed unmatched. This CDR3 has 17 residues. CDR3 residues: CASSPGLAGGKKETQYF. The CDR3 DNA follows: TGTGCCAGCTCACCGGGACTAGCGGGGGGTAAAAAAGAGACCCAGTACTTC.

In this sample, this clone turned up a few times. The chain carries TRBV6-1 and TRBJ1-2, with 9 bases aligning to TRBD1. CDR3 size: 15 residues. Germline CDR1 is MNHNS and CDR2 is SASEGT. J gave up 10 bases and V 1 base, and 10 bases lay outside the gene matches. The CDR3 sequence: CASSEDTGGFLSYTF. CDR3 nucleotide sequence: TGTGCCAGCAGTGAAGATACAGGGGGCTTCCTATCCTACACCTTC.

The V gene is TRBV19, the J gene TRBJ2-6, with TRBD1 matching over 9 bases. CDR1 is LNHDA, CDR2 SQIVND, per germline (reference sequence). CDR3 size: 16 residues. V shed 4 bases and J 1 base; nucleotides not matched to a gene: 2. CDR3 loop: CASSRQGVSGANVLTF. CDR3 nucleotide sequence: TGTGCCAGTAGTAGACAGGGGGTGTCTGGGGCCAACGTCCTGACTTTC.

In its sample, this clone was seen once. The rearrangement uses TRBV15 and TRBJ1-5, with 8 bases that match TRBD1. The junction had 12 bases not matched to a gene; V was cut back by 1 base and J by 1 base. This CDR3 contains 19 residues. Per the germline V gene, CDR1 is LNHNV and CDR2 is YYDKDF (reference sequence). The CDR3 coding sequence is TGTGCCACCAGCAGAGTGATTGCGCAGGGGGCCCCGAGCAATCAGCCCCAGCATTTT. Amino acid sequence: CATSRVIAQGAPSNQPQHF.

The CDR3 DNA follows: TGTGCCAGCAGCCCGCAGGGGGCTTCAGATACGCAGTATTTT. It codes for CASSPQGASDTQYF. The chain is built from TRBV4-2 and TRBJ2-3; 8 nucleotides line up with TRBD1. CDR3 length equals 14 residues. CDR1 and CDR2 from the germline V gene are LGHNA and YNFKEQ. The V and J ends lost 4 bases and 4 bases, in that order; junction bases with no gene match: 4.

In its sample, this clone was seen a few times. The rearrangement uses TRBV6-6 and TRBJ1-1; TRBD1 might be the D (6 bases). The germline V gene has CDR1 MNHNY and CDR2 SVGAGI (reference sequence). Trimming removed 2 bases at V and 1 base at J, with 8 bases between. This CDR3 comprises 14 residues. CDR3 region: CASSYGDTNTEAFF. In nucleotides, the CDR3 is TGTGCCAGCAGTTACGGGGACACGAACACTGAAGCTTTCTTT.

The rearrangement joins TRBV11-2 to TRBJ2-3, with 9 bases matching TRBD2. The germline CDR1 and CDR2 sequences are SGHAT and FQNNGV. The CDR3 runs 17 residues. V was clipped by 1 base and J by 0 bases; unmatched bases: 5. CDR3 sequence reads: CASSLGLAALSTDTQYF. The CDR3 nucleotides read TGTGCCAGCAGCTTAGGACTAGCGGCACTTAGCACAGATACGCAGTATTTT.

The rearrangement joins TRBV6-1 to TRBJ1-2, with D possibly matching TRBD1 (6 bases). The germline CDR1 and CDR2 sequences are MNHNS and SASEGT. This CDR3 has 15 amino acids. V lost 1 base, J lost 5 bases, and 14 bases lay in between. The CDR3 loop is CASSEGGGRLYGYTF. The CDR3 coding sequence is TGTGCCAGCAGTGAAGGAGGGGGTCGACTATATGGCTACACCTTC.

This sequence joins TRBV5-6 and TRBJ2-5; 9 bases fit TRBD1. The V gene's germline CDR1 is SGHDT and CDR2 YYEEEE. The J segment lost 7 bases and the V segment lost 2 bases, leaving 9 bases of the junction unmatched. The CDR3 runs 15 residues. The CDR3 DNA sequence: TGTGCCAGCAGCTTCTTACAGGGGGCAAGAGGGACCCAGTACTTC. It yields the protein CASSFLQGARGTQYF.

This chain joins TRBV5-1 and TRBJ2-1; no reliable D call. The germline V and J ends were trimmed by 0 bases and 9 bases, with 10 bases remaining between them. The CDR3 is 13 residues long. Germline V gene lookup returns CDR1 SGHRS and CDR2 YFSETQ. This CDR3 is CASSLAPEAEQFF. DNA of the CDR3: TGCGCCAGCAGCTTGGCCCCAGAAGCTGAGCAGTTCTTC.

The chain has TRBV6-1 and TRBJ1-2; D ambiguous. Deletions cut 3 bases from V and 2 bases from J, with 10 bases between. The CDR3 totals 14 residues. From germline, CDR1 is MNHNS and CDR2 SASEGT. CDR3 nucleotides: TGTGCCAGCAGTGACTGGGGTTCGAACTATGGCTACACCTTC. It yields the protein CASSDWGSNYGYTF.

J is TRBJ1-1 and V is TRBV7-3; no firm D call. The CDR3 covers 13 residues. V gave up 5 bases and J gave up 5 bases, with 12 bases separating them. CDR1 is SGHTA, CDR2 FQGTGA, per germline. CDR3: CASSPAFGTEAFF. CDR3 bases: TGTGCCAGCAGCCCAGCCTTTGGGACTGAAGCTTTCTTT. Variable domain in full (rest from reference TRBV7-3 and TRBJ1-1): GAGVSQTPSNKVTEKGKYVELRCDPISGHTALYWYRQSLGQGPEFLIYFQGTGAADDSGLPNDRFFAVRPEGSVSTLKIQRTERGDSAVYLCASSPAFGTEAFFGQGTRLTVV.

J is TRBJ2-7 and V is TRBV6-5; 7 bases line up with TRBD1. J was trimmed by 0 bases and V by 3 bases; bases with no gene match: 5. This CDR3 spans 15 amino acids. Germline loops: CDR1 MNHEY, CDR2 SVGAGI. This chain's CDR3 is CASSYQGTASYEQYF. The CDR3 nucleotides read TGTGCCAGCAGTTATCAGGGGACAGCCTCCTACGAGCAGTACTTC.

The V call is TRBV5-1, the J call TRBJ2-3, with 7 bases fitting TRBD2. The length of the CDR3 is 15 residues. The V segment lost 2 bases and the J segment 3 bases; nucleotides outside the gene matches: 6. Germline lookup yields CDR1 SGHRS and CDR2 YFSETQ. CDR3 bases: TGCGCCAGCAGCTTCGCGGGAGTAGGGACAGATACGCAGTATTTT. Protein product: CASSFAGVGTDTQYF.

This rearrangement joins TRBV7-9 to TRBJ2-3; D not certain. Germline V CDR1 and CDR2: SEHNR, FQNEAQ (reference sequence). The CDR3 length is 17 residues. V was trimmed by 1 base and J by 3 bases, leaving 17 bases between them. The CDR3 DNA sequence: TGTGCCAGCAGCTTAGACTTCGTCACAGCAGTTACAGATACGCAGTATTTT. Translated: CASSLDFVTAVTDTQYF. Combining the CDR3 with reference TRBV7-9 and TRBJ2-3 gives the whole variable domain DTGVSQNPRHKITKRGQNVTFRCDPISEHNRLYWYRQTLGQGPEFLTYFQNEAQLEKSRLLSDRFSAERPKGSFSTLEIQRTEQGDSAMYLCASSLDFVTAVTDTQYFGPGTRLTVL.

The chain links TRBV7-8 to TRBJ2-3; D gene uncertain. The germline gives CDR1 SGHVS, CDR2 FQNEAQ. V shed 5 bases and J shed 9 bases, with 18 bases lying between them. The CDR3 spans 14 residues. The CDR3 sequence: CASSPSRLTLTQYF. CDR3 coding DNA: TGTGCCAGCAGCCCCAGCCGCCTAACATTAACGCAGTATTTT.